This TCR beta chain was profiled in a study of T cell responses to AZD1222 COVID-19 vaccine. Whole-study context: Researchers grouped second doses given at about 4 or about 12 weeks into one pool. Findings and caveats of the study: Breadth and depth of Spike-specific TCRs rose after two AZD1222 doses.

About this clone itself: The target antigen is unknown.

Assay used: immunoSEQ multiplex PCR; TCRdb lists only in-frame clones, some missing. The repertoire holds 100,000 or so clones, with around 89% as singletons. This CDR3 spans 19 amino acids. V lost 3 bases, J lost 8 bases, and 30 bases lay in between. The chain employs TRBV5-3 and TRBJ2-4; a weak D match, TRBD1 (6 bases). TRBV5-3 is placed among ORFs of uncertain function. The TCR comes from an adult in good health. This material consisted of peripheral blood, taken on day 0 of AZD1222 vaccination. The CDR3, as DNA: TGTGCCAGAAGCTCGAGGGACACAACCGACTCCCAGGGGTTGGACATTCAGTACTTC. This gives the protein CARSSRDTTDSQGLDIQYF.